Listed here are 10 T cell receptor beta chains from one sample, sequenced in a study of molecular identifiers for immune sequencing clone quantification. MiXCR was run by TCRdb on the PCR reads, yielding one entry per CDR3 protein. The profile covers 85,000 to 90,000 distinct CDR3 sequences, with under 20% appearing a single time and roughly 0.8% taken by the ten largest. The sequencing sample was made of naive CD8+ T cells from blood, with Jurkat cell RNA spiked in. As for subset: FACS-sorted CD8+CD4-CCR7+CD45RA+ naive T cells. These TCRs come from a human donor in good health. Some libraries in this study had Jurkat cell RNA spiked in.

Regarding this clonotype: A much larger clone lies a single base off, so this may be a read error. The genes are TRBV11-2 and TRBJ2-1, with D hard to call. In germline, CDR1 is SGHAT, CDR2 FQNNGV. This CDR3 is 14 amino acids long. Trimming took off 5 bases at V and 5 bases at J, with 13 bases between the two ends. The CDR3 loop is CASSPPSRNNEQFF. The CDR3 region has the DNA TGTGCCAGCAGCCCCCCCAGCCGAAACAATGAGCAGTTCTTC.

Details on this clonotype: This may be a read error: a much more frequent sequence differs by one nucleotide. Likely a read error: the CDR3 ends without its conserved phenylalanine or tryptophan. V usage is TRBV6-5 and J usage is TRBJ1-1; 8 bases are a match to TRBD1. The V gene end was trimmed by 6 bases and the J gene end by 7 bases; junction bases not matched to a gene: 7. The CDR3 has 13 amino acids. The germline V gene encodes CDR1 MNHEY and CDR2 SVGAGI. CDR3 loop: CASSLQGANEAFL. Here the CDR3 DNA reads TGTGCCAGCAGCCTCCAGGGGGCGAATGAAGCTTTCCTT.

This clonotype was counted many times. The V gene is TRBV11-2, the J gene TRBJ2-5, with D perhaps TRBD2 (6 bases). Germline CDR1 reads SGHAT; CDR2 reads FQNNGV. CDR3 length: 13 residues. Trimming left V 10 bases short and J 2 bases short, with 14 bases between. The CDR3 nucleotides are TGTGCCACCCGGGAGCGGCAGCAAGAGACCCAGTACTTC. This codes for CATRERQQETQYF.

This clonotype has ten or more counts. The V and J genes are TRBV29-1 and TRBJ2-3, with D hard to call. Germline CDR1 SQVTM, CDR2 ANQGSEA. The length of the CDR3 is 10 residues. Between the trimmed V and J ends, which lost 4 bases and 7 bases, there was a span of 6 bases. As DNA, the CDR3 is TGCAGCGTTGTATCACATACGCAGTATTTT. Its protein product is CSVVSHTQYF.

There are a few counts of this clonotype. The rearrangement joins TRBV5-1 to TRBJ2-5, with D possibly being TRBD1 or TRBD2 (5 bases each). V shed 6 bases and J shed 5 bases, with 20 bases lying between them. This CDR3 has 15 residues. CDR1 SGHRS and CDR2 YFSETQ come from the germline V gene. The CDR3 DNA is TGCGCCAGCAACCCACTAGTGGGGGTTGGGGAGACCCAGTACTTC. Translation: CASNPLVGVGETQYF.

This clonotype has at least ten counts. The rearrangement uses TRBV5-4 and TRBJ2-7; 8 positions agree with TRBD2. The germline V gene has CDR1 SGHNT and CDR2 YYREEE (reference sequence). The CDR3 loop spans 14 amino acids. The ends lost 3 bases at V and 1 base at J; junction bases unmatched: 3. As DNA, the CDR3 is TGTGCCAGCAGCTATAGCGGGATTTCCTACGAGCAGTACTTC. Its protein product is CASSYSGISYEQYF. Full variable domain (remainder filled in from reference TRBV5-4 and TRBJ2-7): ETGVTQSPTHLIKTRGQQVTLRCSSQSGHNTVSWYQQALGQGPQFIFQYYREEENGRGNFPPRFSGLQFPNYSSELNVNALELDDSALYLCASSYSGISYEQYFGPGTRLTVT.

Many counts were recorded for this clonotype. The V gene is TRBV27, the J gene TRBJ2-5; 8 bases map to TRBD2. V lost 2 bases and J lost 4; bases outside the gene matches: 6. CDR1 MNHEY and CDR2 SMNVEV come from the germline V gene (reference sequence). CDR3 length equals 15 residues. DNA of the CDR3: TGTGCCAGCAGTTTAATGAGCGGGGGATTAGAGACCCAGTACTTC. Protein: CASSLMSGGLETQYF.

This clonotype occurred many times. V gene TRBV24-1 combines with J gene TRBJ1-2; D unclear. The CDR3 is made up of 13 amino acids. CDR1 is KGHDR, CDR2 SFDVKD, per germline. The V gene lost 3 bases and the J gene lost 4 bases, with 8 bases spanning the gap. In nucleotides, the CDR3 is TGTGCCACCAGTGATGGAGATTTCTATGGCTACACCTTC. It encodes CATSDGDFYGYTF.

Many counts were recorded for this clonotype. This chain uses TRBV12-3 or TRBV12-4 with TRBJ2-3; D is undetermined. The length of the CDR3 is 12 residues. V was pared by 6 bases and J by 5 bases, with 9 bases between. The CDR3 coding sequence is TGTGCCAGCAGCGAGCTTAAAGATACGCAGTATTTT. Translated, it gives CASSELKDTQYF.

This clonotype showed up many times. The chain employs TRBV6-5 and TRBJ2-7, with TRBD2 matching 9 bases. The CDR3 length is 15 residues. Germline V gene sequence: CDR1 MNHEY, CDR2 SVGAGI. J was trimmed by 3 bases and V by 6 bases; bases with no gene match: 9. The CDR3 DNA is TGTGCCAGCAGAAGCGCGGGGGGGGGGCGCTACGAGCAGTACTTC. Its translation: CASRSAGGGRYEQYF.